A selection of T cell receptor beta chains follows, all from one sample in a study of graft-versus-host responses after intestinal transplantation. No cognate antigen is known for these TCRs. Generated by immunoSEQ multiplex PCR, the TCRdb table keeps only in-frame clones and is missing some. In the table there are around 97,000 clones, roughly 89% of which are singletons. The input for sequencing was unstimulated CD4+ T cells sorted from spleen or lymph node cells, taken before transplant. Source of these receptors: a human donor who was the organ donor for an intestinal transplant. Each CDR3 is given without its conserved first and last residue. The D gene is left open where the match is weak.

>TRBD1|TRBV7-2
ASSLAGDRSYEQY
>TRBD1|TRBV7-2
ASSLGRGYSNQPQH
>TRBD2|TRBV4-3
ASSHELAGGADTQY
>TRBD2|TRBV29-1
SVLPRVEAGGRGEQF
>-|TRBV4-1
ASSLAETGVNYNEQF
>-|TRBV18
ASSPSGDQPQH
>TRBD1|TRBV6-1
ASLGQGLPSETQY
>TRBD1|TRBV27
ASSFEYRGGTDTQY
>TRBD1|TRBV5-5
ASSGQGYGYT
>TRBD1|TRBV4-1
ASSLTGTGNTASEAYGYT
>-|TRBV4-2
ASSPDRGGDYEQY
>TRBD1|TRBV7-3
ASSSRTGGETDTQY
>-|TRBV7-3
ASSLTKNTEAF